These T cell receptor beta chains were read from a single sample in a study of molecular identifiers for immune sequencing clone quantification. MiXCR was run by TCRdb on the PCR reads, yielding one entry per CDR3 protein. The repertoire includes 97,000 or so distinct CDR3 sequences, about 35% of them detected once, and about 9.7% sits in the top ten. Sequences were obtained from naive CD8+ T cells from blood, with Jurkat cell RNA spiked in. These receptors all stem from a human donor in good health. Some libraries in this study had Jurkat cell RNA spiked in. Each CDR3 is given with its conserved first and last residue. A D gene is named only where the DNA matches it firmly. A clone size is listed for some rows: how often the clone was seen (once, few, many), or a class if it is expanded.

NA	TRBJ2-3	many	TRBV29-1	TGCAGCGGGACAGCTAGCACAGATACGCAGTATTTT	CSGTASTDTQYF
NA	TRBJ2-3	NA	TRBV7-9	TGTGTCAGCAGCCAAACCGAATACCCAGATACGCAGTATTTT	CVSSQTEYPDTQYF
TRBD2	TRBJ2-3	NA	TRBV5-8	TGTGCCAGCAGCATCGGACTAGCGGGTTACACAGATACGCAGTATTTT	CASSIGLAGYTDTQYF
TRBD2	TRBJ2-1	few	TRBV12-3/TRBV12-4	TGTGCCAGCAGAGCTAGCGGGAGTTATAATGAGCAGTTCTTC	CASRASGSYNEQFF
NA	TRBJ2-7	NA	TRBV20-1	TGCAGTGCTCAGACATTGTCGGGCCCCTACGAGCAGTACTTC	CSAQTLSGPYEQYF
TRBD2	TRBJ2-7	NA	TRBV7-2	TGTGCCAGCAGCCTAGCGGGGTGCCTGGAGCAGTACTTC	CASSLAGCLEQYF
NA	TRBJ2-3	NA	TRBV27	TGTGCCAGCCGCGGACTCATTAGCACAGATACGCAGTATTTT	CASRGLISTDTQYF
TRBD2	TRBJ2-4	few	TRBV28	TGTGCCAGCAGTTTCGGGGAGGGGCCGAGCGGGTCCAAAAACATTCAGTACTTC	CASSFGEGPSGSKNIQYF
NA	TRBJ1-5	many	TRBV5-5	TGTGCCAGCAGCTTGACGGTGAAGGGGATACAGCCCCAGCATTTT	CASSLTVKGIQPQHF
TRBD2	TRBJ2-1	NA	TRBV7-7	TGTGCCAGCAGCTTAAATAAGGGACTAAGTACTGGCAATGAGCAGTTCTTC	CASSLNKGLSTGNEQFF
NA	TRBJ1-4	NA	TRBV20-1	TGCAGTGCTAGAAAACAGGCTCTTGGGTGGGAACTGTTTTTT	CSARKQALGWELFF
TRBD2	TRBJ2-7	NA	TRBV28	TGTGCCAGCAGTCACAGACTAGCGGGCCACTACGAGCAGTACTTC	CASSHRLAGHYEQYF
TRBD1	TRBJ2-7	NA	TRBV5-4	TGTGCCAGCAGCTTTGGGACAGGGTCCGAGCAGTACTTC	CASSFGTGSEQYF
NA	TRBJ2-7	many	TRBV6-2/TRBV6-3	TGTGCCAGCATCCTCGGGGGCCGGCAGTACTTC	CASILGGRQYF
NA	TRBJ2-1	few	TRBV11-2	TGTGCCAGCAGTCAGGGACCAGAGCAGTTCTTC	CASSQGPEQFF
NA	TRBJ1-4	few	TRBV6-5	TGTGCCAGCAGGATGGACAGTTACAATGAAAAACTGTTTTTT	CASRMDSYNEKLFF
NA	TRBJ2-1	NA	TRBV5-6	TGTGCCAGCAGCTTGGGGGTTAGCGCGTACAATGAGCAGTTCTTC	CASSLGVSAYNEQFF
TRBD2	TRBJ2-7	NA	TRBV20-1	TGCAGTGCTAGAGATTTCGCAGGTCGGACTAGCGTCTCCTACGAGCAGTACTTC	CSARDFAGRTSVSYEQYF